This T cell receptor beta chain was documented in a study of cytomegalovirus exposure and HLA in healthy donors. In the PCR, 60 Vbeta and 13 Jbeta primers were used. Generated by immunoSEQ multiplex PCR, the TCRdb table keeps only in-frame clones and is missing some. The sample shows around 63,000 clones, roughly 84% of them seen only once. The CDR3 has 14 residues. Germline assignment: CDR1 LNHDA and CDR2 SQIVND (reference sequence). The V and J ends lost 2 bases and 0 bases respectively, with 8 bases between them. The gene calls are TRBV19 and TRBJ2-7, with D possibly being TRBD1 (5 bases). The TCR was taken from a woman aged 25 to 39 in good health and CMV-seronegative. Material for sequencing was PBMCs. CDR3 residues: CASSIRQSSYEQYF. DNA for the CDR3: TGTGCCAGTAGTATACGACAGAGCTCCTACGAGCAGTACTTC. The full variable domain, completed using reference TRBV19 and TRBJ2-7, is DGGITQSPKYLFRKEGQNVTLSCEQNLNHDAMYWYRQDPGQGLRLIYYSQIVNDFQKGDIAEGYSVSREKKESFPLTVTSAQKNPTAFYLCASSIRQSSYEQYFGPGTRLTVT.